This TCR beta chain was profiled in a study of blood T cells in healthy people across ages. The CDR3 consists of 15 residues. Trimming pared 3 bases from V and 4 bases from J, leaving 13 bases between. Through a sample-barcoded 5' primer and a J-beta primer mix, a second PCR was run for roughly 6 to 12 cycles. Unique molecular identifiers of 12 random nucleotides labeled each cDNA. Each CDR3 protein is one row after TCRdb ran MiXCR on the 5' RACE reads. The sample yields roughly 700,000 distinct CDR3 sequences, approximately 25% seen once. To note about this clonotype: Its antigen is still unknown.

Findings of the study overall: No conclusive comparison of naive versus antigen-experienced cells was possible with unsorted PBMCs.

These records were also assigned to another study, of T cells of mothers and their children. That study reports: cDNA was made from all extracted RNA, about 1.5 ug per 15 ul. No persistent microchimeric T cell clones were detected.

Input material: blood. The J gene is TRBJ2-1, the V gene TRBV12-3 or TRBV12-4; the D gene is possibly TRBD1 (6 bases). The receptor's source is a boy younger than 18 in good health. The DNA of the CDR3 is TGTGCCAGCAGTTTGACAGGCCCCGGATACAATGAGCAGTTCTTC. Residues: CASSLTGPGYNEQFF.